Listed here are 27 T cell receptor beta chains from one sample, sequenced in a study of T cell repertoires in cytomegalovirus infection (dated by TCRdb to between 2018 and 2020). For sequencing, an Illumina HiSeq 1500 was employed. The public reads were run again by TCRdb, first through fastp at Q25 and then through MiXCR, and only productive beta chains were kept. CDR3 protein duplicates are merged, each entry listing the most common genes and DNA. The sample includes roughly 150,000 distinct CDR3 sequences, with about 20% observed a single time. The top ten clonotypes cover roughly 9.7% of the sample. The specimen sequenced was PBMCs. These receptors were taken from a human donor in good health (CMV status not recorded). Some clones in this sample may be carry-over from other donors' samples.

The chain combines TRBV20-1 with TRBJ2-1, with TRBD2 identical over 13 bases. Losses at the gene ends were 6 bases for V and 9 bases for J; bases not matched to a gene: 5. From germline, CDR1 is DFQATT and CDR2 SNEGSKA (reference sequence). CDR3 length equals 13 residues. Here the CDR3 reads CSATSGRALEQFF. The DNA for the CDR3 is TGCAGTGCAACTAGCGGGAGGGCCCTTGAGCAGTTCTTC.

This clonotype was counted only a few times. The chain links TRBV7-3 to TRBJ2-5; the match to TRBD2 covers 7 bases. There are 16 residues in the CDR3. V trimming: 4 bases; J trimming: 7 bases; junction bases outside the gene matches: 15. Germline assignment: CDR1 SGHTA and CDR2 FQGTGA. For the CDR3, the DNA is TGTGCCAGCAGCTGGGGGAGCCCAGCGGGAATGAGGACCCAGTACTTC. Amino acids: CASSWGSPAGMRTQYF. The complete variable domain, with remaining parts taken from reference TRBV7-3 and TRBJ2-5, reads GAGVSQTPSNKVTEKGKYVELRCDPISGHTALYWYRQSLGQGPEFLIYFQGTGAADDSGLPNDRFFAVRPEGSVSTLKIQRTERGDSAVYLCASSWGSPAGMRTQYFGPGTRLLVL.

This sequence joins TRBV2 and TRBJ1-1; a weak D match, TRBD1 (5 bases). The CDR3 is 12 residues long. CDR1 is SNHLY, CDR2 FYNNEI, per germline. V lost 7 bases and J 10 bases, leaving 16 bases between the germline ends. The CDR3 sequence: CASTLGQGVAFF. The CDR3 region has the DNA TGTGCCAGCACCCTGGGGCAGGGCGTAGCTTTCTTT. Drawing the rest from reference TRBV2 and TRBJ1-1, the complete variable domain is EPEVTQTPSHQVTQMGQEVILRCVPISNHLYFYWYRQILGQKVEFLVSFYNNEISEKSEIFDDQFSVERPDGSNFTLKIRSTKLEDSAMYFCASTLGQGVAFFGQGTRLTVV.

The CDR3 reads CASSTHQGAVNEQFF. CDR3 coding DNA: TGTGCCAGTAGTACGCACCAGGGGGCTGTCAATGAGCAGTTCTTC. The V and J genes are TRBV19 and TRBJ2-1; 8 bases agree with TRBD1. This CDR3 contains 15 residues. V shed 4 bases, J shed 6 bases, and the junction held 8 bases outside the gene matches. Germline-derived CDR1 and CDR2 are LNHDA and SQIVND (reference sequence). Using reference TRBV19 and TRBJ2-1 for the parts outside the CDR3, the full variable domain is DGGITQSPKYLFRKEGQNVTLSCEQNLNHDAMYWYRQDPGQGLRLIYYSQIVNDFQKGDIAEGYSVSREKKESFPLTVTSAQKNPTAFYLCASSTHQGAVNEQFFGPGTRLTVL.

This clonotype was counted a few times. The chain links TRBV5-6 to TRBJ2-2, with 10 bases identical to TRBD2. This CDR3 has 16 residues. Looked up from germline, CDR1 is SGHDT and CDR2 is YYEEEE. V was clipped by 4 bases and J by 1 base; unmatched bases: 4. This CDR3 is CASSGLAERNTGELFF. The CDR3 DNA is TGTGCCAGCAGCGGACTAGCGGAGAGGAACACCGGGGAGCTGTTTTTT.

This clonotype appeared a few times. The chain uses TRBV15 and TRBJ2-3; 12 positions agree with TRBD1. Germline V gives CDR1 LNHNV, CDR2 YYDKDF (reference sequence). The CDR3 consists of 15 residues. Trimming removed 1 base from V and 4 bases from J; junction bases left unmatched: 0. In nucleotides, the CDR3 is TGTGCCACCAGCAGAGGGGACAGGGGGCCAGATACGCAGTATTTT. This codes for CATSRGDRGPDTQYF.

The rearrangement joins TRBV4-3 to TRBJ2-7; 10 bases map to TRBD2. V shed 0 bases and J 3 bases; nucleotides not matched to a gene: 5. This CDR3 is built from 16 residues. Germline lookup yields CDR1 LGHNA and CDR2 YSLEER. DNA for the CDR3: TGCGCCAGCAGCCAAGAGGTGTGGACTAGCGGCTACGAGCAGTACTTC. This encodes CASSQEVWTSGYEQYF.

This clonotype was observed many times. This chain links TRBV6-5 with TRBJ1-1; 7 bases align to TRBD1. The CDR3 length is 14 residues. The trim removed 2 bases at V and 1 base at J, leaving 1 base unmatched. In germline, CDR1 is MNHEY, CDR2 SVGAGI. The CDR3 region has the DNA TGTGCCAGCAGTTACGGGACAGCGAACACTGAAGCTTTCTTT. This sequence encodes CASSYGTANTEAFF.

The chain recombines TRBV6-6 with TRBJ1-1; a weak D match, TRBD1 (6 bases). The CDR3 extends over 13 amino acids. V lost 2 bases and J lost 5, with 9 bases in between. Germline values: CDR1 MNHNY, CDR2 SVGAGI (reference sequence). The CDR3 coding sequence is TGTGCCAGCAGTTACGGCAGGGGAACTGAAGCTTTCTTT. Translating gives CASSYGRGTEAFF.

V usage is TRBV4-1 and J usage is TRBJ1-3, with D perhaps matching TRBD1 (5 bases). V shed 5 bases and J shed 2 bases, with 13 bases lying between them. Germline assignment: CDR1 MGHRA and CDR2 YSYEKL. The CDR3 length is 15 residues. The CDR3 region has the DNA TGCGCCAGCAGCGGGGCAAGGGGCACTGGAAACACCATATATTTT. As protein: CASSGARGTGNTIYF.

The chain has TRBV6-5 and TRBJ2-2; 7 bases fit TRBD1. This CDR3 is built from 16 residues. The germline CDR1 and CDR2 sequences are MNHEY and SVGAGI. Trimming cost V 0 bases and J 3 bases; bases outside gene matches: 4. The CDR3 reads CASSYSDRVDTGELFF. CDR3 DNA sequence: TGTGCCAGCAGTTACTCCGACAGGGTTGACACCGGGGAGCTGTTTTTT.

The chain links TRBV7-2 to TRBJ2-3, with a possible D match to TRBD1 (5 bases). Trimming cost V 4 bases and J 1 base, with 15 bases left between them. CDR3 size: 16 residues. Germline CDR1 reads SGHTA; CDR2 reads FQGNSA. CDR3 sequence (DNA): TGTGCCAGCAGCTCCTCGGGCGTAGGGGGCACAGATACGCAGTATTTT. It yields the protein CASSSSGVGGTDTQYF.

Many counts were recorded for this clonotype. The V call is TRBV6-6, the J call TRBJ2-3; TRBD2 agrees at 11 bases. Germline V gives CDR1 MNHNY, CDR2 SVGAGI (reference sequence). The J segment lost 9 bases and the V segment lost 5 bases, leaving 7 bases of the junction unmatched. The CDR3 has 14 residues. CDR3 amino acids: CASSPGTSGPTQYF. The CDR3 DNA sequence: TGTGCCAGCAGTCCCGGGACTAGCGGCCCGACGCAGTATTTT.

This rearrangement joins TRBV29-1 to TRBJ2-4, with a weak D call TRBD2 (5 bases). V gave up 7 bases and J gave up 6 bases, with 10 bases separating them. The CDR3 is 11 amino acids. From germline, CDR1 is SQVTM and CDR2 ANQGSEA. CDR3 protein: CSAERGNIQYF. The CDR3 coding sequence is TGCAGCGCCGAACGGGGAAACATTCAGTACTTC.

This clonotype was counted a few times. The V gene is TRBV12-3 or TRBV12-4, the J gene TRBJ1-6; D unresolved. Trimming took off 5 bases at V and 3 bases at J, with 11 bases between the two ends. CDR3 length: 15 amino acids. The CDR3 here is CASSPTGNYNSPLHF. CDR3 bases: TGTGCCAGCAGTCCCACGGGGAACTATAATTCACCCCTCCACTTT.

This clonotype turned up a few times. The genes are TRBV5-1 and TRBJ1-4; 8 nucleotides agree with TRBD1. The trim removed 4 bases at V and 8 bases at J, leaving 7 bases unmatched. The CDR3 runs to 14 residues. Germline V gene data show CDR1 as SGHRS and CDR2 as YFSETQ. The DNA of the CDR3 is TGCGCCAGCAGCGGTGGACAGGGAAGAGAAAAACTGTTTTTT. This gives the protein CASSGGQGREKLFF.

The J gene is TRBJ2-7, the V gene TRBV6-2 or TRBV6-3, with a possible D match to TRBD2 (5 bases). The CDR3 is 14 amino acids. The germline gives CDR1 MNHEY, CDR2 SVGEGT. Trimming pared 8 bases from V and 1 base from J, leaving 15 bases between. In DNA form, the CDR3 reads TGTGCCAGCTTAAAGGACGAGGGATCCTACGAGCAGTACTTC. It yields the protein CASLKDEGSYEQYF.

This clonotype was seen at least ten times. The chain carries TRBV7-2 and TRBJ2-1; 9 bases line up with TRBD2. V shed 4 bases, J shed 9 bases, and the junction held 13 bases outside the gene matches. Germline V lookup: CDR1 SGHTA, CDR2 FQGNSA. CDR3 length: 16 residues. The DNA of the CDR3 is TGTGCCAGCAGCTCCCGGCCAGGCGGGAGGGGGCTTGAGCAGTTCTTC. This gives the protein CASSSRPGGRGLEQFF.

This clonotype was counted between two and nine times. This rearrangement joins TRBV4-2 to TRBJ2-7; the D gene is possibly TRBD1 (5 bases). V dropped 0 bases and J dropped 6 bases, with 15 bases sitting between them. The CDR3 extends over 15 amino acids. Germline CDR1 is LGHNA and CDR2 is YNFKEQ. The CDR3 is CASSQDNQGSFEQYF. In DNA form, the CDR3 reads TGTGCCAGCAGCCAAGATAACCAGGGTTCGTTCGAGCAGTACTTC.

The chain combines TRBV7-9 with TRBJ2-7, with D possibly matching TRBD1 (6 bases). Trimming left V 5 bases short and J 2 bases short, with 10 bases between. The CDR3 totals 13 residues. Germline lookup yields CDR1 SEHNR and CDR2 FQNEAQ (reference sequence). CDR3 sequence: CASSAGVAYEQYF. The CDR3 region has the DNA TGTGCCAGCAGCGCAGGGGTGGCCTACGAGCAGTACTTC.

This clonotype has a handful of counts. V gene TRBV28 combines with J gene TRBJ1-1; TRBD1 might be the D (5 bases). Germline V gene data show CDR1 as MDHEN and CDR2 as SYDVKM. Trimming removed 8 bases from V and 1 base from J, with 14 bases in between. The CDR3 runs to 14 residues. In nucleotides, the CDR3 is TGTGCCAGCGCCCCTGGGGGAAGGAACACTGAAGCTTTCTTT. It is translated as CASAPGGRNTEAFF.

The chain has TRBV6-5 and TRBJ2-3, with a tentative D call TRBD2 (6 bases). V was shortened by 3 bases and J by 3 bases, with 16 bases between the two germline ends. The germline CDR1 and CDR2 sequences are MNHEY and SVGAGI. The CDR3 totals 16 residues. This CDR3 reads CASSYGVVGGTDTQYF. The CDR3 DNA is TGTGCCAGCAGTTATGGGGTTGTGGGAGGAACAGATACGCAGTATTTT.

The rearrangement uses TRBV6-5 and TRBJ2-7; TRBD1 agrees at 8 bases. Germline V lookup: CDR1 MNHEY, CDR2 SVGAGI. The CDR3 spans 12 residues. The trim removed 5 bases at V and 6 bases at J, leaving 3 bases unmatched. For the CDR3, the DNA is TGTGCCAGCAGTACCCAGGGGGCCGAGCAGTACTTC. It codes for CASSTQGAEQYF.

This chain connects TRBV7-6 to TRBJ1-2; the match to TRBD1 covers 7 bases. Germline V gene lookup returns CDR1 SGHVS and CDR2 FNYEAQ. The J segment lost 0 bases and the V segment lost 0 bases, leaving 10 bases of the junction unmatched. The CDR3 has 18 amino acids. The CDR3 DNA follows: TGTGCCAGCAGCTTAGCGGGAGGAGGGACAGAAACTAACTATGGCTACACCTTC. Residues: CASSLAGGGTETNYGYTF.

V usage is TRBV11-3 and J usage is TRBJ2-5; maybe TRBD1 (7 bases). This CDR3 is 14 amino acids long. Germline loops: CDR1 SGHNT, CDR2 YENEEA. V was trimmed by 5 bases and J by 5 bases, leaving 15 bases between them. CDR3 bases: TGTGCCAGCAGCCCAGACAGGGAGGAGGAGACCCAGTACTTC. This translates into CASSPDREEETQYF.

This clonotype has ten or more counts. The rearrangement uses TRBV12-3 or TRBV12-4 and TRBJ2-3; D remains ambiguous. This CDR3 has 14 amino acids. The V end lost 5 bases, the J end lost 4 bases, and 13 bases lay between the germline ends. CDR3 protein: CASSMESAADTQYF. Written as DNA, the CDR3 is TGTGCCAGCAGTATGGAATCGGCAGCAGATACGCAGTATTTT.

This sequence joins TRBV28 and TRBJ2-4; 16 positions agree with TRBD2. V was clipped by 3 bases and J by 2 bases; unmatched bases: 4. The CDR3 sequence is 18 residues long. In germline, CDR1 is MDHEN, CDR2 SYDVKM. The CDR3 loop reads CASSLGLAGGLTKNIQYF. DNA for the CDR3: TGTGCCAGCAGTTTGGGACTAGCGGGGGGGCTAACCAAAAACATTCAGTACTTC.